The present T cell receptor (beta chain) was sequenced within a study of patients and donors after allogeneic stem cell transplantation. This CDR3 is built from 13 residues. V dropped 0 bases and J dropped 4 bases, with 10 bases sitting between them. The germline V gene has CDR1 DFQATT and CDR2 SNEGSKA (reference sequence). TCRdb called the RT-PCR reads again in MiXCR, with one record for every CDR3 protein. The sample consists of approximately 57,000 distinct CDR3 sequences, more than 10% of them appearing once. This chain links TRBV20-1 with TRBJ2-7, with D maybe TRBD2 (6 bases). The source is a human donor who was either an allogeneic HSCT recipient or a stem cell or donor lymphocyte infusion donor (not recorded which). It is not recorded whose cells these are; they may come from a transplant donor. Material: blood, either unsorted or a sorted T cell fraction (not recorded which). CDR3 in amino acids: CSAREEGQYEQYF. In nucleotides, the CDR3 is TGCAGTGCTAGAGAGGAGGGGCAATACGAGCAGTACTTC.